This T cell receptor beta chain was identified during a study of identical twins. Findings and limits, study-wide: Diverse VJ usage suggested most zero-insertion clonotypes were not invariant T cells. Models underestimated TCR alpha sharing (out-of-frame) in monozygotic twins.

A note on this clonotype: The target antigen is unknown.

It was template switching that added a universal primer site, and there were unique molecular identifiers on the cDNA. TCRdb reprocessed the 5' RACE reads with MiXCR, giving one entry per CDR3 protein. Of about 490,000 distinct CDR3 sequences listed, 13% to 15% are singletons. The germline gives CDR1 MNHNS, CDR2 SASEGT. Trimming cost V 5 bases and J 5 bases; bases outside gene matches: 9. This CDR3 is built from 16 residues. These records were also assigned to another study, of yellow fever vaccine responses in identical twins. As reported in that work: Vaccine-induced T cell responses in twins were reportedly observed to appear partly convergent, partly personalized.

The TCR originated in a young woman in good health. V gene TRBV6-1 combines with J gene TRBJ2-7, with 13 positions matching TRBD2. Sequences were obtained from CD4+ T cells sorted from blood. CDR3 in amino acids: CASSRGTSGMVHEQYF. CDR3 bases: TGTGCCAGCAGTAGGGGGACTAGCGGGATGGTCCACGAGCAGTACTTC.